One and the same sample provided the 30 T cell receptor beta chains below, sequenced in a study of synovial regulatory T cells in juvenile arthritis. Method: immunoSEQ multiplex PCR; TCRdb's copy keeps in-frame clones and lacks some. Its table lists 9,700 or so clones. Study-wide results and limits: Inflammation-associated Treg cells in blood had less TCR diversity than the remaining blood Treg cells.

What these receptors recognize is not known. The specimen sequenced was Treg cells from blood. Subset defined: HLA-DR+ inflammation-associated blood Treg cells. These receptors originate from a donor aged 2-30 years with juvenile idiopathic arthritis.

The V gene is TRBV6-5, the J gene TRBJ1-5. Germline V gene data show CDR1 as MNHEY and CDR2 as SVGAGI. The CDR3 consists of 14 residues. No DNA has been recorded. The CDR3 is CASSPRDSNQPQHF.

This clone counts as medium-sized (0.01 to 0.1%) by frequency. V is TRBV6-6 and J is TRBJ1-5. The length of the CDR3 is 12 residues. DNA is not on record. In germline, CDR1 is MNHNY, CDR2 SVGAGI (reference sequence). Here the CDR3 reads CASSLSNQPQHF.

CDR3 in amino acids: CASSYLIGPTEAFF. The rearrangement links TRBV6-5 to TRBJ1-1. Germline V CDR1 and CDR2: MNHEY, SVGAGI. The CDR3 sequence is 14 residues long. There is no recorded DNA.

This chain uses TRBV29-1 with TRBJ1-1; the D call from TCRdb, TRBD1, cannot be confirmed without DNA. This CDR3 comprises 13 residues. No DNA accompanies this entry. Germline V lookup: CDR1 SQVTM, CDR2 ANQGSEA. The CDR3 loop reads CSVRADRGTEAFF.

The chain carries TRBV25-1 and TRBJ2-3; as DNA is missing, the TRBD1 call by TCRdb cannot be tested. CDR3 length: 16 residues. No DNA is listed. From germline, CDR1 is MGHDK and CDR2 SYGVNS. This CDR3 reads CASEPSGQRYTDTQYF.

This sequence joins TRBV5-6 and TRBJ2-3; the TCRdb D gene call, TRBD2, has no DNA to confirm it. Germline CDR1 and CDR2: SGHDT and YYEEEE. The CDR3 is 15 amino acids. A DNA sequence was not provided. CDR3 in amino acids: CASSYTSGSTDTQYF.

The CDR3 region is CASSRDNRNTEAFF. The chain has TRBV27 and TRBJ1-1; TCRdb gives TRBD1 as the D gene, but with no DNA this cannot be confirmed. CDR3 length: 14 amino acids. No DNA was logged. Germline CDR1 and CDR2: MNHEY and SMNVEV (reference sequence).

V gene TRBV30 combines with J gene TRBJ2-5; the TCRdb call, TRBD2, lacks DNA for checking. Per the germline V gene, CDR1 is GTSNPN and CDR2 is SVGIG (reference sequence). The CDR3 is 13 amino acids. DNA for this receptor is not on file. CDR3 residues: CAWSAPGVETQYF. Full variable domain (outside the CDR3, taken from reference TRBV30 and TRBJ2-5): SQTIHQWPATLVQPVGSPLSLECTVEGTSNPNLYWYRQAAGRGLQLLFYSVGIGQISSEVPQNLSASRPQDRQFILSSKKLLLSDSGFYLCAWSAPGVETQYFGPGTRLLVL.

V usage is TRBV4-1 and J usage is TRBJ2-4; no DNA is available, so the TRBD2 call from TCRdb remains unchecked. CDR3 length: 16 amino acids. Only the protein is on record. Germline loops: CDR1 MGHRA, CDR2 YSYEKL. CDR3 sequence reads: CASSQGLAGGLNIQYF.

The chain is built from TRBV5-1 and TRBJ2-5; lacking DNA, the TRBD2 call made by TCRdb goes unchecked. Germline V gives CDR1 SGHRS, CDR2 YFSETQ. The length of the CDR3 is 12 residues. DNA is not on record. The CDR3 here is CASSLDGETQYF.

V is TRBV15 and J is TRBJ1-1; TCRdb proposes TRBD1, but this gene call is untestable without DNA. The CDR3 consists of 16 residues. This entry has no DNA. The V gene's germline CDR1 is LNHNV and CDR2 YYDKDF (reference sequence). CDR3 loop: CATSGGLGKGGTEAFF. Full variable domain (outside the CDR3, taken from reference TRBV15 and TRBJ1-1): DAMVIQNPRYQVTQFGKPVTLSCSQTLNHNVMYWYQQKSSQAPKLLFHYYDKDFNNEADTPDNFQSRRPNTSFCFLDIRSPGLGDTAMYLCATSGGLGKGGTEAFFGQGTRLTVV.

This chain uses TRBV4-1 with TRBJ2-3; as DNA is missing, the TRBD2 call by TCRdb cannot be tested. CDR3 size: 16 residues. The protein alone is recorded here. The germline V gene has CDR1 MGHRA and CDR2 YSYEKL. Here the CDR3 reads CASSQEESPSADTQYF.

The chain recombines TRBV5-5 with TRBJ2-2; lacking DNA, the TRBD1 call made by TCRdb goes unchecked. CDR3 length equals 14 residues. The coding DNA is unavailable. From germline, CDR1 is SGHKS and CDR2 YYEKEE (reference sequence). The CDR3 region is CASSTTGGTGELFF.

This rearrangement joins TRBV28 to TRBJ1-2; TCRdb designates TRBD1, a call that cannot be tested without DNA. Germline V lookup: CDR1 MDHEN, CDR2 SYDVKM. The CDR3 sequence is 15 residues long. DNA is not recorded here. The CDR3 sequence: CASSAPGQGVYGYTF.

The V gene is TRBV21-1, the J gene TRBJ2-1; there is no DNA to check the TCRdb D call of TRBD1. TRBV21-1 is a pseudogene. This CDR3 contains 13 residues. There is no recorded DNA. CDR3 residues: CASSPSSYNEQFF.

This sequence joins TRBV2 and TRBJ2-2; TCRdb returns TRBD1, unconfirmable since there is no DNA. Per the germline V gene, CDR1 is SNHLY and CDR2 is FYNNEI. This CDR3 is built from 15 residues. Only the protein sequence is given. CDR3 sequence reads: CASSEWAPNTGELFF.

The chain joins TRBV5-1 to TRBJ1-1; there is no DNA to check the TCRdb D call of TRBD1. Germline-derived CDR1 and CDR2 are SGHRS and YFSETQ. The CDR3 covers 12 residues. Nucleotide data are not available. The chain's CDR3 is CASSLGQGRAFF.

Measured by frequency, this clone is medium-sized (0.01 to 0.1%). V gene TRBV4-3 combines with J gene TRBJ2-6; the D gene TCRdb calls, TRBD2, cannot be checked with no DNA. CDR3 length equals 17 residues. No DNA sequence is on record. Per the germline V gene, CDR1 is LGHNA and CDR2 is YSLEER. CDR3 loop: CASSQVRSVTGANVLTF.

Its frequency marks this clone as medium-sized. J is TRBJ1-5 and V is TRBV6-1; with no DNA, the TCRdb D assignment of TRBD1 cannot be verified. The CDR3 has 13 amino acids. No DNA is recorded. CDR1 is MNHNS, CDR2 SASEGT, per germline. The CDR3 sequence: CASSVHRDQPQHF.

The V gene is TRBV21-1, the J gene TRBJ2-5; TCRdb lists TRBD2, though no DNA is available to test this call. TRBV21-1 represents a pseudogene. The CDR3 spans 13 residues. Nucleotide data are not available. CDR3 loop: CASSNGGDETQYF.

V and J are TRBV10-3 and TRBJ2-3. CDR3 size: 13 residues. DNA is not recorded here. In germline, CDR1 is ENHRY, CDR2 SYGVKD. CDR3 amino acids: CAISKDEPNTQYF.

The rearrangement uses TRBV7-9 and TRBJ1-5. This CDR3 has 14 amino acids. Only the protein is on record. CDR1 and CDR2 (germline): SEHNR, FQNEAQ (reference sequence). The CDR3 is CATGGFNSNQPQHF.

The V gene is TRBV27, the J gene TRBJ1-1; TCRdb lists TRBD1, though no DNA is available to test this call. The germline gives CDR1 MNHEY, CDR2 SMNVEV (reference sequence). The CDR3 loop spans 16 amino acids. No DNA is given. CDR3 region: CASSSTQGKMNTEAFF.

The V gene is TRBV10-3, the J gene TRBJ2-3; TCRdb proposes TRBD1, but this gene call is untestable without DNA. The CDR3 runs 15 residues. No DNA is given. The germline CDR1 and CDR2 sequences are ENHRY and SYGVKD. CDR3 protein: CAISGASTFTDTQYF.

V is TRBV19 and J is TRBJ2-1; there is no DNA to check the TCRdb D call of TRBD2. This CDR3 is built from 15 residues. This entry has no DNA. Germline V lookup: CDR1 LNHDA, CDR2 SQIVND (reference sequence). The CDR3 region is CASSINPPPRDEQFF.

This chain links TRBV5-1 with TRBJ1-6; there is no DNA to check the TCRdb D call of TRBD1. The CDR3 totals 14 residues. DNA for this receptor is not on file. In germline, CDR1 is SGHRS, CDR2 YFSETQ. The CDR3 here is CASTERDRGSPLHF.

The V and J genes are TRBV7-2 and TRBJ2-3. The germline gives CDR1 SGHTA, CDR2 FQGNSA. This CDR3 contains 12 residues. Only the protein sequence is given. CDR3 sequence reads: CASSLEVGTQYF.

The chain recombines TRBV5-1 with TRBJ1-4. CDR3 length: 15 residues. No DNA appears here. Germline V lookup: CDR1 SGHRS, CDR2 YFSETQ. The CDR3 sequence: CASSLEPPGGEKLFF.

CDR3: CSVAGGYNEQFF. The J gene is TRBJ2-1, the V gene TRBV29-1; checking the TCRdb D call of TRBD2 is not possible without DNA. The CDR3 is made up of 12 amino acids. No coding sequence is recorded. Germline CDR1 and CDR2: SQVTM and ANQGSEA.

The genes are TRBV7-9 and TRBJ2-7; the TCRdb D gene call, TRBD1, has no DNA to confirm it. This CDR3 has 14 residues. There is no recorded DNA. CDR1 and CDR2 (germline): SEHNR, FQNEAQ (reference sequence). This CDR3 is CASSSGQTHYEQYF.